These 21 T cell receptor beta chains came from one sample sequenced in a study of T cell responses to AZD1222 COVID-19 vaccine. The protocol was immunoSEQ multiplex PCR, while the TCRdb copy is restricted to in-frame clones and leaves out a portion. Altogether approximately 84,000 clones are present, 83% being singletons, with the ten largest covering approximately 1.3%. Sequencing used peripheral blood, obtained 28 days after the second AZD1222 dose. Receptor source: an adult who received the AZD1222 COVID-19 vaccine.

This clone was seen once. The CDR3: CASSTTSGRNEQFF. In nucleotides, the CDR3 is TGTGCCAGCAGCACCACTAGCGGGAGGAATGAGCAGTTCTTC. The rearrangement uses TRBV7-3 and TRBJ2-1; 12 bases map to TRBD2. Germline assignment: CDR1 SGHTA and CDR2 FQGTGA. Germline trimming cut 5 bases from V and 7 bases from J; bases unmatched to any gene: 3. The CDR3 consists of 14 residues.

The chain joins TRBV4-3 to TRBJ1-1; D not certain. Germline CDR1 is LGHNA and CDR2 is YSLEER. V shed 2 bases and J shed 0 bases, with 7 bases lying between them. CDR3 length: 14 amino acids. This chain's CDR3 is CASSQRYMNTEAFF. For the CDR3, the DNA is TGCGCCAGCAGCCAAAGATACATGAACACTGAAGCTTTCTTT.

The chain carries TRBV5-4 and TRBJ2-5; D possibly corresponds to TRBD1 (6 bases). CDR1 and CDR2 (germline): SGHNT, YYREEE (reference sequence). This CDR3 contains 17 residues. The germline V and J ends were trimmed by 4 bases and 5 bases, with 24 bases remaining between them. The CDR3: CASSPPRGTHTVETQYF. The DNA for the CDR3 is TGTGCCAGCAGCCCCCCTAGGGGGACCCATACCGTGGAGACCCAGTACTTC.

For the CDR3, the DNA is TGTGCCAGCAGCTTGGACTGGAACACTGAAGCTTTCTTT. Its protein product is CASSLDWNTEAFF. J is TRBJ1-1 and V is TRBV2; D gene unclear. This CDR3 spans 13 amino acids. Germline CDR1 SNHLY, CDR2 FYNNEI. Trimming removed 6 bases from V and 1 base from J, with 9 bases in between.

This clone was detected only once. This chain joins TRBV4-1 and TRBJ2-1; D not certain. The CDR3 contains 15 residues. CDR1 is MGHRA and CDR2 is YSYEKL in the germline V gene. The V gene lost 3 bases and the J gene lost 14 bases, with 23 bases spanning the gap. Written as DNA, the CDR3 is TGCGCCAGCAGCCAGACTGCGGTCCGGGTCGCTTTGGAGTTCTTC. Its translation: CASSQTAVRVALEFF.

The CDR3 spells CASSAWTGGSGANVLTF. Written as DNA, the CDR3 is TGTGCCAGCAGCGCCTGGACAGGGGGCTCTGGGGCCAACGTCCTGACTTTC. J is TRBJ2-6 and V is TRBV9; the match to TRBD1 covers 10 bases. The CDR3 sequence is 17 residues long. The V gene's germline CDR1 is SGDLS and CDR2 YYNGEE. The V segment lost 3 bases and the J segment 0 bases; nucleotides outside the gene matches: 3.

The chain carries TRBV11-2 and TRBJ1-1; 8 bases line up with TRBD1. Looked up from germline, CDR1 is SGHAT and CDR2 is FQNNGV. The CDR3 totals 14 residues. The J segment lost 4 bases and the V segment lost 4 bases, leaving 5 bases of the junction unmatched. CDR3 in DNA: TGTGCCAGCAGCTACCGGACAGGGCCCACTGAAGCTTTCTTT. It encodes CASSYRTGPTEAFF.

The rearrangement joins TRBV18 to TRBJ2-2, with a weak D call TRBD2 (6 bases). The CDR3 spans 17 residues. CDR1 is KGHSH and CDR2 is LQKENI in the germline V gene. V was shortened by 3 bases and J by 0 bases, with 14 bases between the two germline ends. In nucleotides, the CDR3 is TGTGCCAGCTCACCTTCGGTATTAGCGGCGAACACCGGGGAGCTGTTTTTT. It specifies CASSPSVLAANTGELFF.

CDR3 sequence reads: CASSFVVGLGGYTF. As DNA, the CDR3 is TGTGCCAGCAGTTTTGTCGTGGGATTGGGTGGCTACACCTTC. The rearrangement joins TRBV28 to TRBJ1-2; D gene uncertain. Deletions cut 3 bases from V and 7 bases from J, with 15 bases between. The CDR3 has 14 amino acids. CDR1 is MDHEN, CDR2 SYDVKM, per germline.

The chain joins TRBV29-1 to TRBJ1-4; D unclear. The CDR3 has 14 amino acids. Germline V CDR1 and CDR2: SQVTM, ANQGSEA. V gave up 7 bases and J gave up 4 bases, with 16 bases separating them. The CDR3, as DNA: TGCAGCGCGCTTCCCTTTGGAGTTAATGAAAAACTGTTTTTT. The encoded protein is CSALPFGVNEKLFF.

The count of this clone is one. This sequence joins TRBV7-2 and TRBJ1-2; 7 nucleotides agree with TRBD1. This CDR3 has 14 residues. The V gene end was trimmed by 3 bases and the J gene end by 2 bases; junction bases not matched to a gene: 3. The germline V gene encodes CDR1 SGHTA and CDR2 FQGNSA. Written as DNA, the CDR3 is TGTGCCAGCAGCTTGGGACAGCAGAACTATGGCTACACCTTC. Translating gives CASSLGQQNYGYTF.

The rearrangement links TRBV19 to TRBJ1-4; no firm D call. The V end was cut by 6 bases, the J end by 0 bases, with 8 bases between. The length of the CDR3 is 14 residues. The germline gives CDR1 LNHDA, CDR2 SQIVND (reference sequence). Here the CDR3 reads CASSALATNEKLFF. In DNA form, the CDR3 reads TGTGCCAGTAGCGCACTGGCAACTAATGAAAAACTGTTTTTT.

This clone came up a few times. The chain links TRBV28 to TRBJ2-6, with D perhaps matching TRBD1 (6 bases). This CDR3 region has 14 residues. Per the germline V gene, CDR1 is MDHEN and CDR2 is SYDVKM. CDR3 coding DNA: TGTGCGAGTATCGGACAGCCTGGGGCCAACGTCCTGACTTTC. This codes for CASIGQPGANVLTF.

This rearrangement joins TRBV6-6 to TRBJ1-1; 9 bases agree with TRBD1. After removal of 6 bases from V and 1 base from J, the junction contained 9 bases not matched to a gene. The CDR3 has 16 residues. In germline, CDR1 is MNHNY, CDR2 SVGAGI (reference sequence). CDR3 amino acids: CASSAPGQGTNTEAFF. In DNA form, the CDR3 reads TGTGCCAGCAGCGCCCCGGGACAGGGAACGAACACTGAAGCTTTCTTT.

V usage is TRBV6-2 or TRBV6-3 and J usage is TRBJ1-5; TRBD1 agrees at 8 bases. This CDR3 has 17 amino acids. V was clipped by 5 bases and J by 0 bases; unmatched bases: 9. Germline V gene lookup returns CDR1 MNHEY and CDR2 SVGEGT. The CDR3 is CASSGLLDRGSNQPQHF. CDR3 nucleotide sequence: TGTGCCAGCAGTGGACTATTAGACAGGGGTAGCAATCAGCCCCAGCATTTT.

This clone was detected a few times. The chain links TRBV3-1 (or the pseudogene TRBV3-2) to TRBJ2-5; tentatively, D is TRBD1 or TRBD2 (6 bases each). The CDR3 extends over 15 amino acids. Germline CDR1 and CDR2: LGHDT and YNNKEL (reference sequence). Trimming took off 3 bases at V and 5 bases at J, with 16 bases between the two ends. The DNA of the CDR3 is TGTGCCAGCAGCCAGGGACTGCAGGGGTTCGAGACCCAGTACTTC. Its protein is CASSQGLQGFETQYF.

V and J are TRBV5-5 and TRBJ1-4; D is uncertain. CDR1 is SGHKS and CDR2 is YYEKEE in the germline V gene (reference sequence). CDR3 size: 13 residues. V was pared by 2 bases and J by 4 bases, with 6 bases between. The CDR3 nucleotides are TGTGCCAGCAGCTTAGGGTATAATGAAAAACTGTTTTTT. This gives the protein CASSLGYNEKLFF.

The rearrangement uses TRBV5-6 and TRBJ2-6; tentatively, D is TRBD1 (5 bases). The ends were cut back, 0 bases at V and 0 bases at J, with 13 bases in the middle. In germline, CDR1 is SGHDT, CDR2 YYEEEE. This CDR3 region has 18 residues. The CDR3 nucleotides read TGTGCCAGCAGCTTGGTCGCAGGGTATCGCTCTGGGGCCAACGTCCTGACTTTC. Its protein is CASSLVAGYRSGANVLTF.

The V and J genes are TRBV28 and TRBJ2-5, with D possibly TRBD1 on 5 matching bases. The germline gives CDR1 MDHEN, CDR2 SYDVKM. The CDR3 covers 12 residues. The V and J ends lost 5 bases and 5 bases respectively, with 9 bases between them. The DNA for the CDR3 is TGTGCCAGCAGTCACAGGTACGAGACCCAGTACTTC. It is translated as CASSHRYETQYF. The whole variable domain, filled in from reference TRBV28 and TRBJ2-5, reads DVKVTQSSRYLVKRTGEKVFLECVQDMDHENMFWYRQDPGLGLRLIYFSYDVKMKEKGDIPEGYSVSREKKERFSLILESASTNQTSMYLCASSHRYETQYFGPGTRLLVL.

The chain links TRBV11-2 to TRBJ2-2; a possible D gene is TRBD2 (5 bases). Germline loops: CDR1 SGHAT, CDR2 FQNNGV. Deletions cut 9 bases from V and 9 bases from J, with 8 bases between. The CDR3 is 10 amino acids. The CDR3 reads CASRRWELFF. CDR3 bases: TGTGCCAGTAGGAGGTGGGAGCTGTTTTTT.

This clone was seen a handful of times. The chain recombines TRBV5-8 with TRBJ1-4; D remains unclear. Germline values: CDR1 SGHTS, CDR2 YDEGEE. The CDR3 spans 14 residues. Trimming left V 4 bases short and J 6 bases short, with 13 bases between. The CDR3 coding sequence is TGTGCCAGCAGCAAGGACCTCAATGATGAAAAACTGTTTTTT. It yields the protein CASSKDLNDEKLFF.